This T cell receptor (beta chain) was captured in a study of CD8 T cells in Susac syndrome (dated by TCRdb to the late 2010s). About the study as a whole: Repertoire sequencing was used to test whether CD8+ T cell activation and differentiation in Susac syndrome was antigen driven. Clonality of the CD8+ T cell repertoire was compared between eleven to twelve healthy donors, 14 Susac syndrome patients and under 16 multiple sclerosis patients. The research as a whole found: The number of individuals in the TCR sequencing and HLA analysis was acknowledged as relatively small.

Peripheral blood CD8+ and CD4+ T cells from healthy donors, Susac syndrome patients and multiple sclerosis patients were profiled using high-throughput TCR beta sequencing. Multiple sclerosis controls were treatment-naive patients with stable or active relapsing-remitting disease fulfilling revised McDonald criteria. CD8+ TEMRA cells were enriched by FACS, while bulk CD8+ and CD4+ T cells were purified by magnetic negative isolation. Blood was collected in EDTA tubes and processed within 24 hours, with PBMCs isolated through density gradient centrifugation. PBMCs destined for TCR sequencing were cryopreserved in liquid nitrogen and later thawed in a 37 °C water bath. A purity of at least 90% was achieved for sorted or isolated CD4+, CD8+ and CD8+ TEMRA cells. A remark on this clonotype: No cognate antigen has been identified for it. The input lacks base qualities; no much larger clone sits a single base away.

RNA was extracted using the RNeasy kit, and 0.5 to 1 microgram was reverse transcribed with random hexamers. The immunoSEQ multiplex PCR assay, covering 54 Vbeta and 13 Jbeta segments, was used to amplify TCR beta CDR3 regions. To correct PCR amplification bias, a synthetic template baseline was used for both primer optimization and computational correction. As for the original processing: Only productive sequences were kept, with reads annotated to V, D and J genes according to IMGT and analyzed in immunoSEQ Analyzer. Clonality was computed as one minus Shannon entropy normalized by log2 of the number of productive unique sequences. Public and private clones were assessed among the 100 most prevalent clones of each patient and control. Clones were defined as Susac-specific if absent from the healthy and MS cohorts, from roughly 1,100 published viral clones and from other ImmuneACCESS disease sequences. Through fastp at Q25 and MiXCR, TCRdb rebuilt clones from the public reads, retaining in-frame beta chains. Here each entry gathers all rows of one CDR3 protein and keeps the most common genes and DNA. These V and J calls originate from TCRdb's pipeline instead of the authors' own analysis. The sample records about 300,000 distinct CDR3 sequences, approximately 85% of which are singletons. The leading ten clones occupy approximately 0.2% of the sample.

There are 15 amino acids in the CDR3, from cysteine to phenylalanine inclusive. Only CDR3 DNA remains: 45 bases, in frame from the first base. CDR1 and CDR2 are drawn from the germline V gene (reference sequence): DFQATT, SNEGSKA. Here V drops 0 bases and J drops 5 bases, and the junction holds 6 bases not matched to any gene. This clonotype was sampled from a human donor with multiple sclerosis. Sequenced: CD8+ T cells from PBMCs. The sequence links TRBV20-1 to TRBJ1-1; 10 nucleotides in the junction match TRBD1. DNA sequence: TGCAGTGCTAGAGACTGGACAGGGGGGCAGACTGAAGCTTTCTTT. This yields the protein CSARDWTGGQTEAFF.